The clone carrying this T cell receptor beta chain has only a few counts. The data were taken from a study of blood T cell repertoires in COVID-19. Background on the study: Samples taken during acute and convalescent COVID-19 were collected in the United States, Italy and Spain. PBMCs, B-cell-depleted T cells, or T cells provided the cDNA or gDNA that made up the material.

As handled by the study authors: Reference gene primers were amplified, and this amplification served to estimate nucleated cell counts. The repertoire was sequenced with immunoSEQ multiplex PCR; TCRdb's copy has only in-frame clones and lacks some. Clone size and V and J calls were adopted from that table, with D and trimming inferred from the DNA. The sample comprises about 140,000 clones, approximately 84% of which are singletons, and around 2.1% rests with the top ten. Specimen: peripheral blood. The TCR comes from a woman in her fifties or sixties with acute or convalescent COVID-19.

CDR3 in DNA: TGTGCCAGCTCACCGGGGACAGGGGATTATAGCAATCAGCCCCAGCATTTT. This sequence encodes CASSPGTGDYSNQPQHF. The V and J genes are TRBV18 and TRBJ1-5, with 10 bases that match TRBD1. Germline V gene lookup returns CDR1 KGHSH and CDR2 LQKENI. The V gene end was trimmed by 3 bases and the J gene end by 0 bases; junction bases not matched to a gene: 5. This CDR3 spans 17 amino acids.